Shown below are 5 T cell receptor beta chains from a single sample sequenced in a study of cytomegalovirus exposure and HLA in healthy donors. The assay was immunoSEQ multiplex PCR, and TCRdb's table has in-frame clones only and misses some. The table records around 240,000 clones, 85% to 90% of them present only once. Sample: PBMCs. The receptors derive from a woman under 30 in good health and CMV-seronegative.

The chain is built from TRBV7-2 and TRBJ2-1; D unclear. CDR3 length: 12 amino acids. Per germline, CDR1 SGHTA and CDR2 FQGNSA. V gave up 5 bases and J gave up 7 bases, with 9 bases separating them. The CDR3 DNA reads as TGTGCCAGCAGCCTACTGAGGAATGAGCAGTTCTTC. It is translated as CASSLLRNEQFF.

The chain joins TRBV10-2 to TRBJ1-2; D perhaps matches TRBD1 (5 bases). V was pared by 0 bases and J by 6 bases, with 11 bases between. The CDR3 runs to 14 residues. CDR1 is WSHSY and CDR2 is SAAADI in the germline V gene. CDR3 protein: CASSESRTRHGYTF. In nucleotides, the CDR3 is TGCGCCAGCAGTGAGTCTCGGACACGTCATGGCTACACCTTC.

The genes are TRBV6-5 and TRBJ2-5; 10 nucleotides line up with TRBD2. Germline trimming cut 4 bases from V and 4 bases from J; bases unmatched to any gene: 6. CDR3 length: 15 amino acids. From germline, CDR1 is MNHEY and CDR2 SVGAGI. DNA for the CDR3: TGTGCCAGCAGTTTGGGGACTAGCGACCGAGAGACCCAGTACTTC. Translating it yields CASSLGTSDRETQYF.

This clone was picked up many times. The chain combines TRBV6-1 with TRBJ2-6; D not certain. Germline V gene data show CDR1 as MNHNS and CDR2 as SASEGT. Trimming removed 1 base from V and 0 bases from J, with 4 bases in between. The CDR3 totals 15 residues. CDR3 DNA sequence: TGTGCCAGCAGTGAAGTCAGCTCTGGGGCCAACGTCCTGACTTTC. Its translation: CASSEVSSGANVLTF.

The chain links TRBV2 to TRBJ2-4; D unclear. Germline values: CDR1 SNHLY, CDR2 FYNNEI. The CDR3 is made up of 13 amino acids. Trimming shortened V by 3 bases and J by 6 bases, and 9 bases separated the two germline ends. This chain's CDR3 is CASSEAGGNIQYF. DNA for the CDR3: TGTGCCAGCAGTGAGGCAGGTGGAAACATTCAGTACTTC.